This TCR beta chain appears in the sequencing data of a study of identical twins. This clonotype occurred a few times. Antigen specificity is unknown. This clone may be a read error of a much larger clone one base away. V was shortened by 2 bases and J by 7 bases, with 3 bases between the two germline ends. The CDR3 is 11 residues long. Germline loops: CDR1 MDHEN, CDR2 SYDVKM. TCRdb reprocessed the 5' RACE reads with MiXCR, giving one entry per CDR3 protein. The repertoire holds 1.5 million to 2 million distinct CDR3 sequences, with about 30% as singletons. Broader study findings: Less excess twin sharing appeared in beta out-of-frame sequences.

The source is a newborn girl in good health. Sequencing was done on a sample of cord blood. The V call is TRBV28, the J call TRBJ1-5; D is ambiguous. DNA of the CDR3: TGTGCCAGCAGTTTAAAACAGCCCCAGCATTTT. This translates into CASSLKQPQHF.